Sequencing of this T cell receptor beta chain was carried out in a study of shared clonotypes between healthy human individuals. At a deep level, the assay was run. It was across several immunoSEQ plates that each subset's genomic DNA was evenly split. Clones were read by immunoSEQ multiplex PCR, and TCRdb kept only the in-frame ones, dropping some. The table records roughly 510,000 clones, approximately 79% of them present only once. Trimming pared 4 bases from V and 1 base from J, leaving 1 base between. The germline gives CDR1 SGHAT, CDR2 FQNNGV. This CDR3 has 11 amino acids. This receptor was taken from a woman aged 40 to 49 in good health. Some clones in this sample may be carry-over from other donors' samples. The chain couples TRBV11-2 to TRBJ1-1; D is unresolved. The sequenced material came from PBMCs. CDR3 in amino acids: CASSSNTEAFF. In nucleotides, the CDR3 is TGTGCCAGCAGCTCGAACACTGAAGCTTTCTTT. Full variable domain (remainder filled in from reference TRBV11-2 and TRBJ1-1): EAGVAQSPRYKIIEKRQSVAFWCNPISGHATLYWYQQILGQGPKLLIQFQNNGVVDDSQLPKDRFSAERLKGVDSTLKIQPAKLEDSAVYLCASSSNTEAFFGQGTRLTVV.